This T cell receptor beta chain appears in the sequencing data of a study of T-cell memory formation after mild COVID-19. In TCRdb, the 5' RACE reads were re-called with MiXCR into one record per CDR3 protein. The table records a few hundred thousand distinct CDR3 sequences, around 20% of them present only once. V was shortened by 1 base and J by 2 bases, with 15 bases between the two germline ends. This CDR3 region has 18 residues. CDR1 and CDR2 (germline): SGHDN, FVKESK. This clonotype was picked up a small number of times. Antigen: not known. Findings and limits, study-wide: Mainly CM and EM harbored the contracting CD4+ clones; mainly EMRA harbored the CD8+ ones. Certain responding clones were present in pre-infection memory, suggesting participation of cross-reactive memory. Nothing confirmed that second-wave clones peaking on day 37 were specific for SARS-CoV-2. Clones shrinking between day 15 and 85 showed a balanced CD4/CD8 split, and those that grew later tilted toward CD4+.

The sequence derives from a man aged 18 to 30 who had mild COVID-19 (a few samples of this study predate the infection). Cell type and time point are not known. The chain recombines TRBV14 with TRBJ2-6; D might be TRBD1 or TRBD2, each matching 5 bases. The sequencing sample was made of PBMCs or a T cell subset sorted from them (not recorded which). The CDR3 DNA reads as TGTGCCAGCAGCCAAGCCGGGACCATACGCACTGGGGCCAACGTCCTGACTTTC. It translates to CASSQAGTIRTGANVLTF.